What follows describes a single T cell receptor beta chain. This CDR3 spans 16 amino acids. Germline V lookup: CDR1 MGHDK, CDR2 SYGVNS. These data come from a study of cytomegalovirus exposure and HLA in healthy donors. The PCR used 60 Vbeta and 13 Jbeta primers. This table comes from immunoSEQ multiplex PCR, and its TCRdb copy is limited to in-frame clones, with some not included. The sample has about 150,000 clones, 84% seen once. The chain employs TRBV25-1 and TRBJ2-5; 9 nucleotides align to TRBD1. The assigned J gene may be wrong: the sequence end matches TRBJ2-7 better. This TCR was recovered from a boy aged 2-15 years in good health and CMV-seronegative. The sequencing input was PBMCs. DNA for the CDR3: TGTGCCAGCAGTGGAGGGCCGGGACAGGGTCACTACGAGCAGTACTTC. Translated: CASSGGPGQGHYEQYF.